These T cell receptor beta chains were read from a single sample in a study of vaccination effects on CD4 cells after COVID-19. Clones were sequenced by immunoSEQ multiplex PCR, and TCRdb holds only the in-frame ones, with some missing. The repertoire holds around 28,000 clones, with under 75% as singletons. Their specific antigens are unknown. Sequencing used CD4+ T cells from PBMCs cultured with SARS-CoV-2 spike peptides, obtained before COVID-19 vaccination. The receptors here all came from a human donor who had a prior SARS-CoV-2 infection. The CDR3 runs from the conserved cysteine through the conserved F or W. The order of the fields is V gene, J gene, D gene, CDR3 length, clone size, CDR3 protein, CDR3 DNA. D genes are given only for firm matches. Some rows have no size entry. The others give once, few or many, or a class for an expanded clone.

v_call: TRBV6-4
j_call: TRBJ2-7
d_call: NA
cdr3_length: 14
clone_size: large
cdr3_aa: CASTWEQGPGEQYF
cdr3_nt: TGTGCCAGCACCTGGGAACAGGGACCGGGCGAGCAGTACTTC

v_call: TRBV18
j_call: TRBJ1-4
d_call: NA
cdr3_length: 15
clone_size: NA
cdr3_aa: CASSPLGGGVEKLFF
cdr3_nt: TGTGCCAGCTCACCCCTCGGGGGGGGCGTCGAAAAACTGTTTTTT

v_call: TRBV4-1
j_call: TRBJ2-7
d_call: NA
cdr3_length: 16
clone_size: few
cdr3_aa: CASSQVDILTYHEQYF
cdr3_nt: TGCGCCAGCAGCCAAGTCGATATCCTTACTTATCACGAGCAGTACTTC

v_call: TRBV7-9
j_call: TRBJ2-5
d_call: TRBD1
cdr3_length: 15
clone_size: once
cdr3_aa: CASSLDRTTQETQYF
cdr3_nt: TGTGCCAGCAGTCTGGACAGGACAACTCAAGAGACCCAGTACTTC

v_call: TRBV5-6
j_call: TRBJ1-1
d_call: NA
cdr3_length: 14
clone_size: NA
cdr3_aa: CASSGRDKRTEAFF
cdr3_nt: TGTGCCAGCAGCGGCCGGGACAAGAGGACTGAAGCTTTCTTT

v_call: TRBV6-2/TRBV6-3
j_call: TRBJ1-4
d_call: NA
cdr3_length: 15
clone_size: few
cdr3_aa: CASSDVVGYGEKLFF
cdr3_nt: TGTGCCAGCAGCGACGTCGTCGGTTATGGTGAAAAACTGTTTTTT

v_call: TRBV5-1
j_call: TRBJ1-3
d_call: NA
cdr3_length: 13
clone_size: NA
cdr3_aa: CATKSTTGNTIYF
cdr3_nt: TGCGCCACCAAGTCGACAACTGGAAACACCATATATTTT

v_call: TRBV29-1
j_call: TRBJ2-3
d_call: TRBD2
cdr3_length: 14
clone_size: NA
cdr3_aa: CSVLGLAGVYTQYF
cdr3_nt: TGCAGCGTCCTAGGACTAGCGGGAGTTTATACGCAGTATTTT

v_call: TRBV13
j_call: TRBJ2-1
d_call: TRBD2
cdr3_length: 17
clone_size: NA
cdr3_aa: CASSLVPTSGGHNEQFF
cdr3_nt: TGTGCCAGCAGCTTAGTACCAACTAGCGGAGGTCACAATGAGCAGTTCTTC

v_call: TRBV25-1
j_call: TRBJ2-2
d_call: NA
cdr3_length: 13
clone_size: NA
cdr3_aa: CASTGAATGELFF
cdr3_nt: TGTGCCAGCACGGGAGCGGCCACCGGGGAGCTGTTTTTT

v_call: TRBV11-3
j_call: TRBJ2-7
d_call: NA
cdr3_length: 17
clone_size: NA
cdr3_aa: CASSFPAGPSPRDEQYF
cdr3_nt: TGTGCCAGCAGCTTTCCTGCCGGACCATCACCTAGGGACGAGCAGTACTTC

v_call: TRBV19
j_call: TRBJ1-2
d_call: NA
cdr3_length: 14
clone_size: NA
cdr3_aa: CASSTPGKDYGYTF
cdr3_nt: TGTGCCAGTAGTACGCCAGGGAAGGACTATGGCTACACCTTC

v_call: TRBV6-2/TRBV6-3
j_call: TRBJ2-1
d_call: TRBD2
cdr3_length: 12
clone_size: NA
cdr3_aa: CASSHASGSFFF
cdr3_nt: TGTGCCAGCAGCCACGCTAGCGGGAGTTTCTTCTTC

v_call: TRBV15
j_call: TRBJ2-3
d_call: TRBD2
cdr3_length: 17
clone_size: NA
cdr3_aa: CATRLYGRAGVEDTQYF
cdr3_nt: TGTGCCACCAGGTTATACGGACGGGCGGGAGTGGAAGATACGCAGTATTTT

v_call: TRBV25-1
j_call: TRBJ2-4
d_call: NA
cdr3_length: 13
clone_size: NA
cdr3_aa: CASRAPVENIQYF
cdr3_nt: TGTGCCAGCAGAGCTCCGGTCGAAAACATTCAGTACTTC

v_call: TRBV7-9
j_call: TRBJ2-3
d_call: TRBD2
cdr3_length: 17
clone_size: NA
cdr3_aa: CASSLGASGGLTDTQYF
cdr3_nt: TGTGCCAGCAGCTTAGGGGCTAGCGGGGGCCTGACAGATACGCAGTATTTT

v_call: TRBV7-2
j_call: TRBJ2-1
d_call: NA
cdr3_length: 17
clone_size: NA
cdr3_aa: CASSRRGGAFSYNEQFF
cdr3_nt: TGTGCCAGCAGCCGGAGGGGCGGGGCCTTCTCCTACAATGAGCAGTTCTTC

v_call: TRBV7-9
j_call: TRBJ2-5
d_call: NA
cdr3_length: 13
clone_size: NA
cdr3_aa: CASSLTSGETQYF
cdr3_nt: TGTGCCAGCAGCCTTACAAGCGGGGAGACCCAGTACTTC

v_call: TRBV9
j_call: TRBJ2-2
d_call: TRBD1
cdr3_length: 16
clone_size: NA
cdr3_aa: CASSVTGQGNTGELFF
cdr3_nt: TGTGCCAGCAGCGTAACGGGACAGGGAAACACCGGGGAGCTGTTTTTT

v_call: TRBV11-3
j_call: TRBJ2-5
d_call: NA
cdr3_length: 17
clone_size: NA
cdr3_aa: CASSLDLNNLKAETQYF
cdr3_nt: TGTGCCAGCAGCTTAGATCTTAACAACCTTAAAGCGGAGACCCAGTACTTC

v_call: TRBV6-6
j_call: TRBJ2-2
d_call: NA
cdr3_length: 13
clone_size: NA
cdr3_aa: CASRISNTGELFF
cdr3_nt: TGTGCCAGCAGGATTTCGAACACCGGGGAGCTGTTTTTT

v_call: TRBV7-3
j_call: TRBJ2-3
d_call: TRBD1
cdr3_length: 13
clone_size: NA
cdr3_aa: CASSLDRGDTQYF
cdr3_nt: TGTGCCAGCAGCTTGGACAGGGGAGATACGCAGTATTTT

v_call: TRBV3-1/TRBV3-2
j_call: TRBJ1-2
d_call: NA
cdr3_length: 15
clone_size: NA
cdr3_aa: CASSQDFGINYGYTF
cdr3_nt: TGTGCCAGCAGCCAAGATTTTGGGATAAACTATGGCTACACCTTC

v_call: TRBV5-1
j_call: TRBJ2-5
d_call: TRBD2
cdr3_length: 15
clone_size: NA
cdr3_aa: CASSFQSGGQETQYF
cdr3_nt: TGCGCCAGCAGCTTCCAAAGCGGGGGACAAGAGACCCAGTACTTC

v_call: TRBV19
j_call: TRBJ1-1
d_call: TRBD1
cdr3_length: 14
clone_size: NA
cdr3_aa: CASSILRGGTEAFF
cdr3_nt: TGTGCCAGTAGTATACTCAGGGGGGGCACTGAAGCTTTCTTT

v_call: TRBV12-1
j_call: TRBJ1-5
d_call: NA
cdr3_length: 14
clone_size: NA
cdr3_aa: CASSSFGGRQPQHF
cdr3_nt: TGTGCCAGCAGCTCGTTCGGTGGAAGGCAGCCCCAGCATTTT

v_call: TRBV7-9
j_call: TRBJ1-1
d_call: TRBD1
cdr3_length: 16
clone_size: few
cdr3_aa: CASSPRWWTGRTEAFF
cdr3_nt: TGTGCCAGCAGCCCGCGATGGTGGACAGGGCGAACTGAAGCTTTCTTT

v_call: TRBV20-1
j_call: TRBJ2-5
d_call: NA
cdr3_length: 11
clone_size: NA
cdr3_aa: CSATHGETQYF
cdr3_nt: TGCAGTGCAACCCATGGGGAGACCCAGTACTTC

v_call: TRBV11-2
j_call: TRBJ2-2
d_call: NA
cdr3_length: 12
clone_size: few
cdr3_aa: CASSLGAGELFF
cdr3_nt: TGTGCCAGCAGCTTAGGCGCCGGGGAGCTGTTTTTT

v_call: TRBV7-3
j_call: TRBJ1-5
d_call: NA
cdr3_length: 17
clone_size: NA
cdr3_aa: CASIGRGSLAANQPQHF
cdr3_nt: TGTGCCAGCATCGGTAGGGGGTCCCTCGCAGCCAATCAGCCCCAGCATTTT

v_call: TRBV25-1
j_call: TRBJ1-1
d_call: NA
cdr3_length: 15
clone_size: few
cdr3_aa: CASSDRGTMNTEAFF
cdr3_nt: TGTGCCAGCAGTGACCGGGGGACCATGAACACTGAAGCTTTCTTT

v_call: TRBV24-1
j_call: TRBJ2-3
d_call: TRBD2
cdr3_length: 15
clone_size: NA
cdr3_aa: CATSDLWDPSGTQYF
cdr3_nt: TGTGCCACCAGTGATTTATGGGATCCTAGCGGGACGCAGTATTTT

v_call: TRBV2
j_call: TRBJ2-1
d_call: TRBD2
cdr3_length: 17
clone_size: NA
cdr3_aa: CASSLRRPGLAGNEQFF
cdr3_nt: TGTGCCAGCAGTCTTAGAAGACCGGGACTAGCGGGCAATGAGCAGTTCTTC

v_call: TRBV5-4
j_call: TRBJ2-2
d_call: TRBD2
cdr3_length: 15
clone_size: NA
cdr3_aa: CASSVTSGGAGELFF
cdr3_nt: TGTGCCAGCAGCGTGACTAGCGGGGGGGCCGGGGAGCTGTTTTTT

v_call: TRBV2
j_call: TRBJ1-2
d_call: NA
cdr3_length: 13
clone_size: NA
cdr3_aa: CASSEDRPYGYTF
cdr3_nt: TGTGCCAGCAGTGAGGACAGACCCTATGGCTACACCTTC